The 10 T cell receptor beta chains below were found in one sample sequenced in a study of T cell responses to AZD1222 COVID-19 vaccine (dated by TCRdb to the early 2020s). The receptor library was made with the immunoSEQ multiplex PCR assay. TCRdb took over this immuneACCESS table, retaining in-frame rearrangements with V and J assigned. Such tables are incomplete; in checked studies, under half of the missing clones stem from an unresolved V gene, and the remainder is unexplained. Here the sample has 90,000 to 120,000 clones; approximately 90% occur a single time. Around 4.5% of the sample is held by the ten biggest clonotypes. The time point label, as the study defines it: about 28 days (+/-7) after the second vaccine dose. This specimen was peripheral blood, taken 28 days after the second AZD1222 dose. These TCRs come from an adult who received the AZD1222 COVID-19 vaccine.

The genes are TRBV28 and TRBJ1-1; no clear D gene. The V end was cut by 6 bases, the J end by 1 base, with 12 bases between. From germline, CDR1 is MDHEN and CDR2 SYDVKM. The CDR3 is 14 amino acids. The CDR3 protein is CASSFIGRNTEAFF. The CDR3 DNA sequence: TGTGCCAGCAGCTTTATCGGGAGGAACACTGAAGCTTTCTTT.

In the case of this clone: The same CDR3 arises from other DNA sequences in this sample as well. J is TRBJ2-2 and V is TRBV9; 10 bases align to TRBD2. Trimming cost V 0 bases and J 1 base; bases outside gene matches: 0. Germline V gene lookup returns CDR1 SGDLS and CDR2 YYNGEE. This CDR3 spans 16 amino acids. The DNA of the CDR3 is TGTGCCAGCAGCGTAGGGACTAGCGGGAACACCGGGGAGCTGTTTTTT. Residues: CASSVGTSGNTGELFF. Looking up the rest from reference TRBV9 and TRBJ2-2 gives the full variable domain: DSGVTQTPKHLITATGQRVTLRCSPRSGDLSVYWYQQSLDQGLQFLIQYYNGEERAKGNILERFSAQQFPDLHSELNLSSLELGDSALYFCASSVGTSGNTGELFFGEGSRLTVL.

This chain connects TRBV11-3 to TRBJ2-2, with TRBD1 matching over 9 bases. V gave up 5 bases and J gave up 4 bases; unmatched junction bases: 5. The CDR3 consists of 15 residues. From germline, CDR1 is SGHNT and CDR2 YENEEA. This CDR3 reads CASSPGQGRTGELFF. The CDR3 DNA is TGTGCCAGCAGCCCTGGACAGGGGCGCACCGGGGAGCTGTTTTTT.

V usage is TRBV3-1 (or the pseudogene TRBV3-2) and J usage is TRBJ1-4; D unresolved. CDR1 and CDR2 from the germline V gene are LGHDT and YNNKEL (reference sequence). The V and J ends lost 0 bases and 10 bases respectively, with 33 bases between them. The CDR3 sequence is 21 residues long. The CDR3 sequence is CASSQDTDRWAGSASRGKLFF. The CDR3 DNA reads as TGTGCCAGCAGCCAAGATACGGATCGATGGGCCGGATCGGCTTCCAGAGGAAAACTGTTTTTT.

V and J are TRBV6-6 and TRBJ2-7; D may match TRBD1 or TRBD2 (5 bases each). The CDR3 spans 14 residues. Deletions cut 4 bases from V and 6 bases from J, with 16 bases between. The V gene's germline CDR1 is MNHNY and CDR2 SVGAGI (reference sequence). The CDR3 region is CASSSRTIAGEQYF. CDR3 bases: TGTGCCAGCAGTTCCCGGACAATCGCGGGCGAGCAGTACTTC.

This rearrangement joins TRBV3-1 (or the pseudogene TRBV3-2) to TRBJ2-3, with 9 bases aligning to TRBD1. CDR3 size: 15 residues. J was trimmed by 1 base and V by 4 bases; bases with no gene match: 3. Germline V gene lookup returns CDR1 LGHDT and CDR2 YNNKEL (reference sequence). The CDR3 spells CASSPWTGGTDTQYF. Written as DNA, the CDR3 is TGTGCCAGCAGCCCATGGACAGGGGGCACAGATACGCAGTATTTT.

The chain uses TRBV30 and TRBJ2-7; no firm D call. The CDR3 has 14 amino acids. Trimming shortened V by 3 bases and J by 0 bases, and 12 bases separated the two germline ends. Germline CDR1 reads GTSNPN; CDR2 reads SVGIG (reference sequence). CDR3 nucleotides: TGTGCCTGGAGCTGGGGTTCGAGCTCCTACGAGCAGTACTTC. Translating gives CAWSWGSSSYEQYF.

V usage is TRBV3-1 (or the pseudogene TRBV3-2) and J usage is TRBJ1-2; 8 bases agree with TRBD1. This CDR3 is 13 amino acids long. CDR1 LGHDT and CDR2 YNNKEL come from the germline V gene (reference sequence). The V segment lost 5 bases and the J segment 4 bases; nucleotides outside the gene matches: 3. CDR3 amino acids: CASSTTGVYGYTF. For the CDR3, the DNA is TGTGCCAGCAGCACGACAGGGGTCTATGGCTACACCTTC.

The CDR3 loop is CAWALQDDSPLHF. In nucleotides, the CDR3 is TGTGCCTGGGCACTACAGGACGATTCACCCCTCCACTTT. The chain joins TRBV30 to TRBJ1-6; D may be TRBD1 (5 bases). The CDR3 spans 13 residues. Germline CDR1 and CDR2: GTSNPN and SVGIG (reference sequence). The germline V and J ends were trimmed by 5 bases and 8 bases, with 13 bases remaining between them.

V gene TRBV19 combines with J gene TRBJ1-4, with 10 bases lining up with TRBD1. Trimming cost V 3 bases and J 8 bases; bases outside gene matches: 9. The CDR3 spans 16 residues. Germline V gene data show CDR1 as LNHDA and CDR2 as SQIVND (reference sequence). The CDR3 coding sequence is TGTGCCAGTAGTATGCGGGGGGACAGGGGAAACGAAAAACTGTTTTTT. Translation gives CASSMRGDRGNEKLFF.